A selection of T cell receptor beta chains follows, all from one sample in a study of CD8+ T cells in alopecia areata. Assay used: immunoSEQ multiplex PCR; TCRdb lists only in-frame clones, some missing. Counted here are over 150,000 clones, approximately 62% occurring once; the ten biggest clones make up 12% to 15%. The input for sequencing was CD4+ T cells sorted from blood, taken at week 24, from a patient treated with tofacitinib. Source of these receptors: a human donor with alopecia areata. Each CDR3 is given with its conserved first and last residue. D genes are given only for firm matches. Rows give clone size only sometimes, using once, few, many, or a class for an expanded clone.

d_gene: TRBD1; j_gene: TRBJ1-2; v_gene: TRBV6-5; abundance: .; CDR3aa: CASSSHRGKYGYTF; CDR3nt: TGTGCCAGCAGTTCTCACAGGGGGAAGTATGGCTACACCTTC
d_gene: .; j_gene: TRBJ2-4; v_gene: TRBV5-6; abundance: few; CDR3aa: CASSLAPGFSPRF; CDR3nt: TGTGCCAGCAGCTTGGCTCCAGGATTCTCTCCCCGCTTC
d_gene: .; j_gene: TRBJ2-1; v_gene: TRBV14; abundance: .; CDR3aa: CASSQDLVYNEQFF; CDR3nt: TGTGCCAGCAGCCAAGATCTGGTTTACAATGAGCAGTTCTTC
d_gene: .; j_gene: TRBJ1-2; v_gene: TRBV19; abundance: .; CDR3aa: CASSRLDSGYTF; CDR3nt: TGTGCCAGTAGTCGTCTTGATAGTGGCTACACCTTC
d_gene: TRBD1; j_gene: TRBJ1-6; v_gene: TRBV25-1; abundance: .; CDR3aa: CASSPLTGGYSPLHF; CDR3nt: TGTGCCAGCAGTCCTCTGACAGGGGGTTATTCACCCCTCCACTTT
d_gene: .; j_gene: TRBJ2-5; v_gene: TRBV4-1; abundance: .; CDR3aa: CASSQDRVGQETQYF; CDR3nt: TGCGCCAGCAGCCAAGACAGAGTGGGGCAAGAGACCCAGTACTTC
d_gene: TRBD2; j_gene: TRBJ2-2; v_gene: TRBV29-1; abundance: .; CDR3aa: CSVDGGAGTGELFF; CDR3nt: TGCAGCGTCGACGGGGGGGCCGGCACCGGGGAGCTGTTTTTT
d_gene: TRBD2; j_gene: TRBJ2-3; v_gene: TRBV7-9; abundance: .; CDR3aa: CASSLPITWRGGADTQYF; CDR3nt: TGTGCCAGCAGCTTACCTATCACTTGGCGGGGGGGCGCAGATACGCAGTATTTT
d_gene: .; j_gene: TRBJ2-7; v_gene: TRBV29-1; abundance: .; CDR3aa: CSVEVFGGPAPYEQYF; CDR3nt: TGCAGCGTTGAGGTCTTCGGTGGGCCGGCCCCCTACGAGCAGTACTTC
d_gene: .; j_gene: TRBJ1-1; v_gene: TRBV29-1; abundance: .; CDR3aa: CSVVGMNTEAFF; CDR3nt: TGCAGCGTTGTGGGGATGAACACTGAAGCTTTCTTT